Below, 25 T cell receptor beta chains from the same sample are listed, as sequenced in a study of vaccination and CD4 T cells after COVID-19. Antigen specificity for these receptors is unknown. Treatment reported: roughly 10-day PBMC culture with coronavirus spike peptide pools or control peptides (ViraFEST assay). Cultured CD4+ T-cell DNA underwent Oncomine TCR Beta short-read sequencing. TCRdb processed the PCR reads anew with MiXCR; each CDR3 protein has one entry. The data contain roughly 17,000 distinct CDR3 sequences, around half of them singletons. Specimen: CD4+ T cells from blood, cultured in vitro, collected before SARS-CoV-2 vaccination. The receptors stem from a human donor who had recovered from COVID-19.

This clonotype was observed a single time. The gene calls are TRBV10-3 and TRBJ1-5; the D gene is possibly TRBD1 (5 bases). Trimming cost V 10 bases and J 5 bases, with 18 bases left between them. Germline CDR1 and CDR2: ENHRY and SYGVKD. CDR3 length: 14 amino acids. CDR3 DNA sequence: TGTGCCACGACGCAAGGGACGTTTGATCAGCCCCAGCATTTT. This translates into CATTQGTFDQPQHF.

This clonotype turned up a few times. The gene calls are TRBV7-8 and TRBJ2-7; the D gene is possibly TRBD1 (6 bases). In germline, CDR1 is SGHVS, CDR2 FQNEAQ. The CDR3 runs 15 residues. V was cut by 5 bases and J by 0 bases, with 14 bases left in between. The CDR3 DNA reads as TGTGCCAGCAGCCTCGAGGGGGTCAGCTCCTACGAGCAGTACTTC. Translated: CASSLEGVSSYEQYF.

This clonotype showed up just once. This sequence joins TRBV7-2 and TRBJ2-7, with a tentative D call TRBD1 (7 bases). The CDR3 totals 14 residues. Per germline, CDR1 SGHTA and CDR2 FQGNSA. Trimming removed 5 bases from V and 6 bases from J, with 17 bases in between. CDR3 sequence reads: CASSPSGAGGEQYF. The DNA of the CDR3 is TGTGCCAGCAGCCCATCGGGGGCAGGGGGCGAGCAGTACTTC.

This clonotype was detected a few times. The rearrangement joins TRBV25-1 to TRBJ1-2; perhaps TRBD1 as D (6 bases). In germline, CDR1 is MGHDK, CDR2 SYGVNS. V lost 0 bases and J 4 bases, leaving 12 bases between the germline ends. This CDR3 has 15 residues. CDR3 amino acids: CASSEYSGAAYGYTF. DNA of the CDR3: TGTGCCAGCAGTGAATACTCGGGGGCAGCCTATGGCTACACCTTC.

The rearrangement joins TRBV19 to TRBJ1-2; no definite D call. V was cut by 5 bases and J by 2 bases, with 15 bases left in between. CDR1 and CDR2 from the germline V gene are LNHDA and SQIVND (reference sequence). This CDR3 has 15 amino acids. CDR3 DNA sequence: TGTGCCAGTAGTTTCCTTGGAGGGAACAACTATGGCTACACCTTC. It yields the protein CASSFLGGNNYGYTF.

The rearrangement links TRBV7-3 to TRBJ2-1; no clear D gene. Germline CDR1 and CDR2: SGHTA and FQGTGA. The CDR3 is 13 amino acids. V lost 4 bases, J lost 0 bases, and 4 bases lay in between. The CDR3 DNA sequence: TGTGCCAGCAGCTACAACTCCTACAATGAGCAGTTCTTC. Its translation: CASSYNSYNEQFF.

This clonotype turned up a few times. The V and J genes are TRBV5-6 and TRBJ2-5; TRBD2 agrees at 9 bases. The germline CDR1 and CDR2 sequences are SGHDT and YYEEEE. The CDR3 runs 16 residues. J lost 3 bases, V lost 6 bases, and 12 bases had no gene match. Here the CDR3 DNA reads TGTGCCAGCACCCGACTACCGGCGGGGGGGGAAGAGACCCAGTACTTC. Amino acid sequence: CASTRLPAGGEETQYF.

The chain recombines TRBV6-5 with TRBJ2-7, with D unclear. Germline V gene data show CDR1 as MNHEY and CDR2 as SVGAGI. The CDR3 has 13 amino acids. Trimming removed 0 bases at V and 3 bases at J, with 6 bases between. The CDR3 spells CASSYSESYEQYF. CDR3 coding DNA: TGTGCCAGCAGTTACTCGGAGAGCTACGAGCAGTACTTC.

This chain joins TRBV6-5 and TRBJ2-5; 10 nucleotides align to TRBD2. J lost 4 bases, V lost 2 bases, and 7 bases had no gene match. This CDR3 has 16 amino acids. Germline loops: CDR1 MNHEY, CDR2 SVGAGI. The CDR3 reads CASSYGASGSGETQYF. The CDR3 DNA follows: TGTGCCAGCAGTTACGGGGCTAGCGGGAGTGGAGAGACCCAGTACTTC.

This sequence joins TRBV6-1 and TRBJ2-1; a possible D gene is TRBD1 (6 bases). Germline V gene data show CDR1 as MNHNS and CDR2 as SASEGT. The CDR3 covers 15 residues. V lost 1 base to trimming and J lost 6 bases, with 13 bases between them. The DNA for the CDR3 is TGTGCCAGCAGTGAAGTACAGGGAGTCCCCAATGAGCAGTTCTTC. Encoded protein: CASSEVQGVPNEQFF.

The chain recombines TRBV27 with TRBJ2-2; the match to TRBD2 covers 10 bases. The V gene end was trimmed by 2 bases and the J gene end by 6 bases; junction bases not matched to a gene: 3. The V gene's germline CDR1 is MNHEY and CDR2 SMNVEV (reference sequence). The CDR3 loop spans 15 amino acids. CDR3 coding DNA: TGTGCCAGCAGTTTAGGAAGCGGGGGGGCCGGGGAGCTGTTTTTT. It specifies CASSLGSGGAGELFF.

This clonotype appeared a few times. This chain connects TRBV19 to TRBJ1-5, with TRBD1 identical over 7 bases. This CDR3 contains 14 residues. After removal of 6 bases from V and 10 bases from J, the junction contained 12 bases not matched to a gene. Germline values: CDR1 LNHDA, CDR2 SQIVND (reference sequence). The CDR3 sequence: CASSPRTGQIPQHF. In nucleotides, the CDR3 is TGTGCCAGTAGCCCCCGGACAGGCCAAATCCCCCAGCATTTT.

The CDR3 sequence is CASSLDRGYTQYF. In DNA, the CDR3 is TGTGCCAGCAGTTTAGACAGGGGTTATACGCAGTATTTT. The rearrangement uses TRBV12-3 or TRBV12-4 and TRBJ2-3; 7 bases agree with TRBD1. V gave up 1 base and J gave up 7 bases; unmatched junction bases: 2. CDR3 length: 13 amino acids.

DNA of the CDR3: TGTGCCAGCAGCTTAGGGCCTGAAGCCTATGGCTACACCTTC. Translating gives CASSLGPEAYGYTF. This sequence joins TRBV11-3 and TRBJ1-2, with D uncertain. Germline lookup yields CDR1 SGHNT and CDR2 YENEEA. The CDR3 totals 14 residues. V dropped 1 base and J dropped 4 bases, with 10 bases sitting between them. Combining the CDR3 with reference TRBV11-3 and TRBJ1-2 gives the whole variable domain EAGVVQSPRYKIIEKKQPVAFWCNPISGHNTLYWYLQNLGQGPELLIRYENEEAVDDSQLPKDRFSAERLKGVDSTLKIQPAELGDSAVYLCASSLGPEAYGYTFGSGTRLTVV.

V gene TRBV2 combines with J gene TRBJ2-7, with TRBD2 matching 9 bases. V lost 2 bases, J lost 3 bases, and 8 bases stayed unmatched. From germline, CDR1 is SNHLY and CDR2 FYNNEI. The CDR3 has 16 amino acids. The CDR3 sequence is CASSESLAGRRYEQYF. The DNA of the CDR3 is TGTGCCAGCAGTGAATCTCTAGCGGGGCGACGCTACGAGCAGTACTTC.

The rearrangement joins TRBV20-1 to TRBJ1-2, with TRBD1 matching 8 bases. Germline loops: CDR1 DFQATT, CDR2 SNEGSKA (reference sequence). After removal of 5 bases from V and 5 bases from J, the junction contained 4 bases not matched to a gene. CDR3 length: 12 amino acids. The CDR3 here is CSAETGEYGYTF. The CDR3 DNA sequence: TGCAGTGCTGAGACAGGGGAGTATGGCTACACCTTC.

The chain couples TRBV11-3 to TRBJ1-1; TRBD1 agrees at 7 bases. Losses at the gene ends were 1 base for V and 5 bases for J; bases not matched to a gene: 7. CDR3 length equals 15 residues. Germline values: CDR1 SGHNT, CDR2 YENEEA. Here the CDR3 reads CASSLGHSGGTEAFF. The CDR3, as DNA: TGTGCCAGCAGCTTAGGTCATTCAGGGGGGACTGAAGCTTTCTTT.

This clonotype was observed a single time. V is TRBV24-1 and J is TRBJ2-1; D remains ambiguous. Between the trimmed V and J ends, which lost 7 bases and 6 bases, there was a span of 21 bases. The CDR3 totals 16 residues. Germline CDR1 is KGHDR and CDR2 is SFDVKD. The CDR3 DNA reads TGTGCCACCAGATGTTTAAGCCCTAGGTCACGCAATGAGCAGTTCTTC. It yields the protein CATRCLSPRSRNEQFF.

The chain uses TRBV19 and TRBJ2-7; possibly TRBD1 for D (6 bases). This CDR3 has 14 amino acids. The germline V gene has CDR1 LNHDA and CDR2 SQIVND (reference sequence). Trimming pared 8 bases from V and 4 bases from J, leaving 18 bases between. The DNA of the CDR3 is TGTGCCAGTCGCCGGACCGGGACATATTACGAGCAGTACTTC. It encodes CASRRTGTYYEQYF.

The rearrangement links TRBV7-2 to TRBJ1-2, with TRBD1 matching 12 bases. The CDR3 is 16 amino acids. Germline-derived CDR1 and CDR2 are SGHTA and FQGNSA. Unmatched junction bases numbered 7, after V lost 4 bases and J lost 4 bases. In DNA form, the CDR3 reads TGTGCCAGCAGCTGGGGGACAGGGGGCGAAATCTATGGCTACACCTTC. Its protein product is CASSWGTGGEIYGYTF.

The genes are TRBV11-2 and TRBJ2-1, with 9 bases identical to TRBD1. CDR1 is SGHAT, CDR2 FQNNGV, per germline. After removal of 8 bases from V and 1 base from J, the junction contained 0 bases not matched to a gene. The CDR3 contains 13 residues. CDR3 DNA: TGTGCCAGCGGACAGGGGTCCTACAATGAGCAGTTCTTC. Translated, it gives CASGQGSYNEQFF.

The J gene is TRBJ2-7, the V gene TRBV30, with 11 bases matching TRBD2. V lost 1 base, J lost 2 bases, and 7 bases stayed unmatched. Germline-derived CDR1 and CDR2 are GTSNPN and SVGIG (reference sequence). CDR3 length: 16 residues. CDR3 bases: TGTGCCTGGAGTGCCCCACTAGCGGGGGTTACCTACGAGCAGTACTTC. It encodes CAWSAPLAGVTYEQYF.

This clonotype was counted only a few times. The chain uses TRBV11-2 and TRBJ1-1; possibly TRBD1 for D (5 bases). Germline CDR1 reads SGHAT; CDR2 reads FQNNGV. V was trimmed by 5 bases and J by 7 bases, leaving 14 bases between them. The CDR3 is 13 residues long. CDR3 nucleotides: TGTGCCAGCAGCCTTAGGTCAGGGCTTGAAGCTTTCTTT. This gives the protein CASSLRSGLEAFF. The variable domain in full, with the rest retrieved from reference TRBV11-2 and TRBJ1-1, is EAGVAQSPRYKIIEKRQSVAFWCNPISGHATLYWYQQILGQGPKLLIQFQNNGVVDDSQLPKDRFSAERLKGVDSTLKIQPAKLEDSAVYLCASSLRSGLEAFFGQGTRLTVV.

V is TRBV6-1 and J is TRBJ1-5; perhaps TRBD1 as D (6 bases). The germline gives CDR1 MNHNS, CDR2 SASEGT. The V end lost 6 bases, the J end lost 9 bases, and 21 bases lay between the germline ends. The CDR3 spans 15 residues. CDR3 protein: CASSHRVAGLGPQHF. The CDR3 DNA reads TGTGCCAGCAGCCACAGGGTGGCGGGACTAGGGCCCCAGCATTTT.

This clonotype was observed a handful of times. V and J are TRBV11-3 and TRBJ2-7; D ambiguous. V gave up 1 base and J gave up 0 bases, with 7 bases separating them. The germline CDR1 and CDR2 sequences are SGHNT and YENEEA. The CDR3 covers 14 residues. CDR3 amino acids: CASSLGPSSYEQYF. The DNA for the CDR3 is TGTGCCAGCAGCTTAGGTCCGAGCTCCTACGAGCAGTACTTC.